In its sample, the clone carrying this TCR beta chain was seen many times. Germline V gives CDR1 SGHRS, CDR2 YFSETQ. J was trimmed by 5 bases and V by 5 bases; bases with no gene match: 11. CDR3 length: 15 residues. During construction of the library, unique molecular identifiers were attached to individual cDNA molecules for quantitative, reproducible TCR counting. TCRdb independently ran MiXCR on the RACE reads; one entry per CDR3 protein. Of some 40,000 distinct CDR3 sequences in the sample, 3.7% were seen once. This sample was included in a study of human T cells and chemical hapten exposure. As to time point: healthy volunteer bleed at 6 weeks. The authors extracted total RNA from unfractionated whole blood.

The chain employs TRBV5-1 and TRBJ2-5; 8 bases match TRBD2. What was sequenced was whole blood. The sequence was obtained from a human donor in good health. Some clones in this sample may be carry-over from other donors' samples. Here the CDR3 DNA reads TGCGCCAGCAGTTTATCTGGCGGGAGGTCCGAGACCCAGTACTTC. Translated, it gives CASSLSGGRSETQYF.